What follows describes a single TCR beta chain. No antigen is known for it. The entry originates in a study of T cell responses to AZD1222 COVID-19 vaccine. Study results and limitations: The span of vaccine-associated CD4 TCRs extended across spike, with dominance at 160-218 and 743-854. Reportedly, close to half of spike-specific TCRs are directed against unmutated variant regions.

Measured with immunoSEQ multiplex PCR; TCRdb has only the in-frame clones, and not every one. The sample has about 110,000 clones, roughly nine tenths seen once. The CDR3 has 17 residues. The V end was cut by 0 bases, the J end by 0 bases, with 15 bases between. CDR1 SGHRS and CDR2 YFSETQ come from the germline V gene. The gene calls are TRBV5-1 and TRBJ1-1; no definite D call. This TCR was sampled from an adult in good health. Sequences were derived from peripheral blood, sampled on day 0 of MenACWY control vaccination. The CDR3 DNA reads TGCGCCAGCAGCTTGGCCTTCGGTGTCAGTATGAACACTGAAGCTTTCTTT. The encoded protein is CASSLAFGVSMNTEAFF.